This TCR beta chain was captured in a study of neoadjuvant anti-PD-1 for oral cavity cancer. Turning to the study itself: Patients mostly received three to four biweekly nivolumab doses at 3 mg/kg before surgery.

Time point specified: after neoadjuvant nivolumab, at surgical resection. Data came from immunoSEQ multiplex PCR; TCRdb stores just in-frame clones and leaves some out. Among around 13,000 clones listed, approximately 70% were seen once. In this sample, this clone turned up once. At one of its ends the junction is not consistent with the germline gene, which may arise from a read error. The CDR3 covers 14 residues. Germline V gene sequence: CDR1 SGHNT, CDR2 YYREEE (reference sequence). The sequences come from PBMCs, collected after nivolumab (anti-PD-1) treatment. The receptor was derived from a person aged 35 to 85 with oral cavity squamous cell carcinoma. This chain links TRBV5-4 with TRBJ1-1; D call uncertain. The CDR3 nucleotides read TGTGCCAGCACCTTGAGCATCTCGAACACTGAAGCTTTCTTT. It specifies CASTLSISNTEAFF. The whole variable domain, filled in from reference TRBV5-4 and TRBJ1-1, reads ETGVTQSPTHLIKTRGQQVTLRCSSQSGHNTVSWYQQALGQGPQFIFQYYREEENGRGNFPPRFSGLQFPNYSSELNVNALELDDSALYLCASTLSISNTEAFFGQGTRLTVV.